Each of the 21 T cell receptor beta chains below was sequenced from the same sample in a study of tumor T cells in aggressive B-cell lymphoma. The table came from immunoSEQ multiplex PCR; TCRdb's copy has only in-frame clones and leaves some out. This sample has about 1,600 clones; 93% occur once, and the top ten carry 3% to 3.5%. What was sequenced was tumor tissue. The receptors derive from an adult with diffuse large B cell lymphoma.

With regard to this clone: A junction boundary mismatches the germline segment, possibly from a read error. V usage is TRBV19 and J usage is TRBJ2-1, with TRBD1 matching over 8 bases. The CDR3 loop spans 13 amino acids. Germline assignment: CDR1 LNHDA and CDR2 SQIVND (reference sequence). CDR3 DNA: TGTGCCAGCAGTAACAGGGGGTTGGATGAGCAGTTCTTC. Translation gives CASSNRGLDEQFF.

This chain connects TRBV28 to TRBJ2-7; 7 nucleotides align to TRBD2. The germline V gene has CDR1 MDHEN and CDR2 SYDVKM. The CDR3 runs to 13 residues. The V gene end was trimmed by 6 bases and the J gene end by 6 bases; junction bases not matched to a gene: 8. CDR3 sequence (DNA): TGTGCCAGCAGCTGGGGTGGGGGGGTCGAGCAGTACTTC. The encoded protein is CASSWGGGVEQYF. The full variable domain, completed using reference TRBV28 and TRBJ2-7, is DVKVTQSSRYLVKRTGEKVFLECVQDMDHENMFWYRQDPGLGLRLIYFSYDVKMKEKGDIPEGYSVSREKKERFSLILESASTNQTSMYLCASSWGGGVEQYFGPGTRLTVT.

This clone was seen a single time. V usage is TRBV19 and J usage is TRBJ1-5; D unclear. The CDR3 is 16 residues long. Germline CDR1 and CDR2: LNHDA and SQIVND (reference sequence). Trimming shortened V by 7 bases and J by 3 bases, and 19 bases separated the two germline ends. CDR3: CASIPAGGLANQPQHF. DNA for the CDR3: TGTGCCAGTATCCCCGCGGGAGGGTTGGCCAATCAGCCCCAGCATTTT.

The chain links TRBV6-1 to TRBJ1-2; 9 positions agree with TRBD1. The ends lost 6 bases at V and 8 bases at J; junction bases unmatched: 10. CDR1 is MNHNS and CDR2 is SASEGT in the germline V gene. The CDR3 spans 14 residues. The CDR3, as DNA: TGTGCCAGCAGAGGGGGACAGGGAGCGTTCGGCTACACCTTC. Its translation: CASRGGQGAFGYTF.

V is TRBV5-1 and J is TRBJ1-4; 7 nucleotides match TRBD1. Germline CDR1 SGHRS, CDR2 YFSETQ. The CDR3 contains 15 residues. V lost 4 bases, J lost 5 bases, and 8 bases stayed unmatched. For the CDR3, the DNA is TGCGCCAGCAGCCCGAGAGGAGGGGGCAATGAAAAACTGTTTTTT. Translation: CASSPRGGGNEKLFF.

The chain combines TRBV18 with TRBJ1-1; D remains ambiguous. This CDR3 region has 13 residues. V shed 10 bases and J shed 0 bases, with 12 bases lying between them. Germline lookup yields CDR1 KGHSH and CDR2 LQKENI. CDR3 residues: CATLGLVNTEAFF. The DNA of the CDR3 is TGTGCCACCCTCGGGTTGGTGAACACTGAAGCTTTCTTT.

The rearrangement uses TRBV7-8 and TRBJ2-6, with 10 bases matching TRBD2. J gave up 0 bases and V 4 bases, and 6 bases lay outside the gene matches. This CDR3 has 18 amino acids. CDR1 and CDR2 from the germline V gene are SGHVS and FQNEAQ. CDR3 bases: TGTGCCAGCAGCTCCTTAGCGGGGGGTTTCTCTGGGGCCAACGTCCTGACTTTC. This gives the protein CASSSLAGGFSGANVLTF.

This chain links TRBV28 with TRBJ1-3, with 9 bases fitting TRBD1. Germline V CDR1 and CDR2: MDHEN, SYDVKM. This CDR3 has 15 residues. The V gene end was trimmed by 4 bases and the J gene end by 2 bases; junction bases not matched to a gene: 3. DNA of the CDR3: TGTGCCAGCAGTTCCACAGGGGGCACTGGAAACACCATATATTTT. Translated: CASSSTGGTGNTIYF.

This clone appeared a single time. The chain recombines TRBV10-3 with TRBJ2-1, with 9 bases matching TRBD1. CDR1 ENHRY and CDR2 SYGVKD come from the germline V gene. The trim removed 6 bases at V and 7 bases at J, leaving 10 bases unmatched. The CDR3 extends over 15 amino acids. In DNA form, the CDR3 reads TGTGCCATCAGAGAACAGGGGGCGCCCCCAAATGAGCAGTTCTTC. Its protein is CAIREQGAPPNEQFF.

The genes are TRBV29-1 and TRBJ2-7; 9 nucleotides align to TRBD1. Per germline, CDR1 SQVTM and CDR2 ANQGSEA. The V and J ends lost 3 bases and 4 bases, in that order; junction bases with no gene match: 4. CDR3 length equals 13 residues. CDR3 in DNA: TGCAGCGTTGACCCGGGACAGGGTTACGAGCAGTACTTC. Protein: CSVDPGQGYEQYF.

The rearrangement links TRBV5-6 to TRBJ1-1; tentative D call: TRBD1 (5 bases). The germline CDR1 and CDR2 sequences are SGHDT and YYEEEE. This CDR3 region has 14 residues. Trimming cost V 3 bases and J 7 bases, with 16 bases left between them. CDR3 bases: TGTGCCAGCAGCTGGGGAACAGGATCCGGTGAAGCTTTCTTT. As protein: CASSWGTGSGEAFF.

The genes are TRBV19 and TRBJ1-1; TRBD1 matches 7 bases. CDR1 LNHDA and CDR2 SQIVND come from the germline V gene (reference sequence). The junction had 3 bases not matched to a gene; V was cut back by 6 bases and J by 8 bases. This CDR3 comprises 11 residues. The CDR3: CASRMDREAFF. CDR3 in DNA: TGTGCCAGTAGGATGGACAGGGAAGCTTTCTTT.

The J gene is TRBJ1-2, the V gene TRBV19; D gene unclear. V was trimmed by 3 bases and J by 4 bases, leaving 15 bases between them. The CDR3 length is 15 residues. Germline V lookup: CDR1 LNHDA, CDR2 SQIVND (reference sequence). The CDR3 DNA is TGTGCCAGTAGTATCGGAGGCCCCGGGGTCTATGGCTACACCTTC. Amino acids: CASSIGGPGVYGYTF. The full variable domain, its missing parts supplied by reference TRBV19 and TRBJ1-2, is DGGITQSPKYLFRKEGQNVTLSCEQNLNHDAMYWYRQDPGQGLRLIYYSQIVNDFQKGDIAEGYSVSREKKESFPLTVTSAQKNPTAFYLCASSIGGPGVYGYTFGSGTRLTVV.

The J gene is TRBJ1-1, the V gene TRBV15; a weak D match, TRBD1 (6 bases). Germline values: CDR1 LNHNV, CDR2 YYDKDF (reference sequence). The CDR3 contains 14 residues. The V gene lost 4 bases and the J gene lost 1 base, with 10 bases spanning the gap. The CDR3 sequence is CATSTGQTNTEAFF. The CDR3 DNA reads TGTGCCACCAGCACCGGACAGACGAACACTGAAGCTTTCTTT.

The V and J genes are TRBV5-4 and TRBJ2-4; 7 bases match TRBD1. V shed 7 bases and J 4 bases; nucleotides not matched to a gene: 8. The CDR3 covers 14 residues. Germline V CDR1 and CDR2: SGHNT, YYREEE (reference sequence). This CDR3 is CASRAGTEKNIQYF. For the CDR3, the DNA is TGTGCCAGCCGAGCCGGGACAGAAAAAAACATTCAGTACTTC. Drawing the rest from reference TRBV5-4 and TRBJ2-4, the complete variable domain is ETGVTQSPTHLIKTRGQQVTLRCSSQSGHNTVSWYQQALGQGPQFIFQYYREEENGRGNFPPRFSGLQFPNYSSELNVNALELDDSALYLCASRAGTEKNIQYFGAGTRLSVL.

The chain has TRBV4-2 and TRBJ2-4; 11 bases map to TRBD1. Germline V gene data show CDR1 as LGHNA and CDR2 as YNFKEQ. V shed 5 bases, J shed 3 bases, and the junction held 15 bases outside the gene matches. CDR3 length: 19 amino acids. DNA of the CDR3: TGTGCCAGCAGCGAATTTAGGGGTTCAGGGACAGGGGGCAAAAACATTCAGTACTTC. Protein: CASSEFRGSGTGGKNIQYF.

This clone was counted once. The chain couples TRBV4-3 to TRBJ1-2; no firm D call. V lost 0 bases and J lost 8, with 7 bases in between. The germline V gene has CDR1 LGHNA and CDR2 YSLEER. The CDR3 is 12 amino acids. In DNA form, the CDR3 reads TGCGCCAGCAGCCAAGAGGCAGGCGGCTACACCTTC. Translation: CASSQEAGGYTF.

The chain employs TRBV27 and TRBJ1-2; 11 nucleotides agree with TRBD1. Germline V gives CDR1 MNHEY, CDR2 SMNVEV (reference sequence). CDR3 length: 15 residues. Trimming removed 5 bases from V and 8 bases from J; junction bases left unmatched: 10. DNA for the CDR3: TGTGCCAGCAGTACCCTCGGACAGGGGGCGGGAGGCTACACCTTC. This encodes CASSTLGQGAGGYTF.

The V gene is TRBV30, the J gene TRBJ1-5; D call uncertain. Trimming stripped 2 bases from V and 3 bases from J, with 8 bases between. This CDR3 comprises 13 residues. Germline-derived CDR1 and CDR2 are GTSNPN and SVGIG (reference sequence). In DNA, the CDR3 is TGTGCCTGGAGTCGGAGTATCAATCAGCCCCAGCATTTT. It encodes CAWSRSINQPQHF.

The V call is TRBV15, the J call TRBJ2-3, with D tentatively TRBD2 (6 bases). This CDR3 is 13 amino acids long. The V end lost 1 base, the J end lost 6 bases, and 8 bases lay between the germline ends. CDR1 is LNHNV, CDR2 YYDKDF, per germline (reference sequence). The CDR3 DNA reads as TGTGCCACCAGCAGAGGACTAGTCGATACGCAGTATTTT. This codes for CATSRGLVDTQYF.

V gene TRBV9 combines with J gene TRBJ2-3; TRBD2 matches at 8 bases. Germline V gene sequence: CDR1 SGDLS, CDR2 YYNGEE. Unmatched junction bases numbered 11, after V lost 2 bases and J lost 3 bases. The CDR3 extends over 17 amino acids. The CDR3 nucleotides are TGTGCCAGCAGCGTGCGGGGGGCCAAACAAACTACAGATACGCAGTATTTT. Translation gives CASSVRGAKQTTDTQYF.